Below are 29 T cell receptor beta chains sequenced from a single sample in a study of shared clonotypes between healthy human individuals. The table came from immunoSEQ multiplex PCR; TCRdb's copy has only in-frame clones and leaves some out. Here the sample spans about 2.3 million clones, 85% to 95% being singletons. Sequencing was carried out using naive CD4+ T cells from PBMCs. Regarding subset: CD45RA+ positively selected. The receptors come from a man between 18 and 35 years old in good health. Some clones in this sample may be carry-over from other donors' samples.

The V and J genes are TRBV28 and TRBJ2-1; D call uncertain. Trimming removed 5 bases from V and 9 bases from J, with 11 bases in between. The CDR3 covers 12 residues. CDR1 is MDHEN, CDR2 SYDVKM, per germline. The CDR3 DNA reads TGTGCCAGCAGTGCTGTAGGAAGTGAGCAGTTCTTC. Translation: CASSAVGSEQFF. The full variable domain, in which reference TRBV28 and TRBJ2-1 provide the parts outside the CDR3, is DVKVTQSSRYLVKRTGEKVFLECVQDMDHENMFWYRQDPGLGLRLIYFSYDVKMKEKGDIPEGYSVSREKKERFSLILESASTNQTSMYLCASSAVGSEQFFGPGTRLTVL.

The CDR3 region is CASSFQGARVYEQFF. CDR3 bases: TGTGCCAGCAGTTTCCAGGGGGCCAGGGTCTATGAGCAGTTCTTC. This sequence joins TRBV28 and TRBJ2-1, with 8 bases fitting TRBD1. From germline, CDR1 is MDHEN and CDR2 SYDVKM. The V and J ends lost 3 bases and 8 bases, in that order; junction bases with no gene match: 9. This CDR3 is 15 amino acids long.

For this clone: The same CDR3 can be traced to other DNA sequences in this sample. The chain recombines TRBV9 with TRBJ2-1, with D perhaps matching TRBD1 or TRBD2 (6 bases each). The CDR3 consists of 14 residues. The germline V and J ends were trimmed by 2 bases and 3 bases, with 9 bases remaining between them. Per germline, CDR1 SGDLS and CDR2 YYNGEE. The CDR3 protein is CASSVGGIYNEQFF. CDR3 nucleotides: TGTGCCAGCAGCGTGGGGGGCATCTACAATGAGCAGTTCTTC.

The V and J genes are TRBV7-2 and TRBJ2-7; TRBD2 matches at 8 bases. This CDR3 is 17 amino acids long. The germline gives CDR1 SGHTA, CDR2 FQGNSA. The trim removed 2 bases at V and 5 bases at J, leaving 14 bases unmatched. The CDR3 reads CASSLLGSGKMGNEQYF. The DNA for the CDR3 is TGTGCCAGCAGCTTATTAGGTAGCGGGAAGATGGGCAACGAGCAGTACTTC.

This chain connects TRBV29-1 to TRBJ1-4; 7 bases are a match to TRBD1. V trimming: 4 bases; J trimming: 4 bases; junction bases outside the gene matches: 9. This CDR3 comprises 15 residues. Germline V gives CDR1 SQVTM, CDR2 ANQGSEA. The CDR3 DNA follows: TGCAGCGTTGGGGAGAGCGGGACAGATAATGAAAAACTGTTTTTT. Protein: CSVGESGTDNEKLFF.

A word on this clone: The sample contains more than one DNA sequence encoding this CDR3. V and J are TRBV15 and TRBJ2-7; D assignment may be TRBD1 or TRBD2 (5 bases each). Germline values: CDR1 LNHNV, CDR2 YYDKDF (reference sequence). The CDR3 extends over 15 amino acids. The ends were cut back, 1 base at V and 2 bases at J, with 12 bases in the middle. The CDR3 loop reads CATSRGGVGAYEQYF. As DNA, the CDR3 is TGTGCCACCAGCAGAGGAGGGGTGGGGGCCTACGAGCAGTACTTC.

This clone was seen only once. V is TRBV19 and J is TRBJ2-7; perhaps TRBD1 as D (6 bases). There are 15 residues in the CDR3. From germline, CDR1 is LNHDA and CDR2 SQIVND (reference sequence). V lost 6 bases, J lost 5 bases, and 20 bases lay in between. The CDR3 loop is CASSPPGAFFHEQYF. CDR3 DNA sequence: TGTGCCAGTAGCCCGCCAGGGGCCTTTTTCCACGAGCAGTACTTC.

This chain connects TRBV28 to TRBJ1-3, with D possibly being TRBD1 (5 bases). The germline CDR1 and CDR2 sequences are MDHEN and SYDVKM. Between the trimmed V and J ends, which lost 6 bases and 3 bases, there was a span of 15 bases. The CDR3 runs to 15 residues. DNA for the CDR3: TGTGCCAGCAGATCCCAGGGCCGCCTTGGAAACACCATATATTTT. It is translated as CASRSQGRLGNTIYF. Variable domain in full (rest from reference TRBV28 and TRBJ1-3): DVKVTQSSRYLVKRTGEKVFLECVQDMDHENMFWYRQDPGLGLRLIYFSYDVKMKEKGDIPEGYSVSREKKERFSLILESASTNQTSMYLCASRSQGRLGNTIYFGEGSWLTVV.

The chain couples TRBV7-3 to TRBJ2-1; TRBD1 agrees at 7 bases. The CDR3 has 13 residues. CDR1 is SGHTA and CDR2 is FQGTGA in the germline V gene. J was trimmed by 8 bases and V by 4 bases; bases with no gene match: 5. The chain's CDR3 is CASSSDRDDEQFF. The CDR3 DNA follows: TGTGCCAGCAGCTCAGACAGGGACGATGAGCAGTTCTTC.

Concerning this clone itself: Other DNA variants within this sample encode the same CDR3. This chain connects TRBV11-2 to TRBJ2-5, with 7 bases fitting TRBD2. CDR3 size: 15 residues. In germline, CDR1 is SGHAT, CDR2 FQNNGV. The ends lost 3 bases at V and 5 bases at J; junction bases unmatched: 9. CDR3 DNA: TGTGCCAGCAGCTTCGACGGGAGGAGGGATGAGACCCAGTACTTC. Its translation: CASSFDGRRDETQYF.

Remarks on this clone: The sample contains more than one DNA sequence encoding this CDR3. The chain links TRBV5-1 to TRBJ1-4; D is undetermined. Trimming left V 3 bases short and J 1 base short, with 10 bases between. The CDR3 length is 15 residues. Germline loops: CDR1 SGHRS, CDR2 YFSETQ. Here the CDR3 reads CASSSGGRTNEKLFF. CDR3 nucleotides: TGCGCCAGCAGCTCTGGTGGAAGAACTAATGAAAAACTGTTTTTT. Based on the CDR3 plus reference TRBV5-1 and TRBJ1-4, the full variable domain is KAGVTQTPRYLIKTRGQQVTLSCSPISGHRSVSWYQQTPGQGLQFLFEYFSETQRNKGNFPGRFSGRQFSNSRSEMNVSTLELGDSALYLCASSSGGRTNEKLFFGSGTQLSVL.

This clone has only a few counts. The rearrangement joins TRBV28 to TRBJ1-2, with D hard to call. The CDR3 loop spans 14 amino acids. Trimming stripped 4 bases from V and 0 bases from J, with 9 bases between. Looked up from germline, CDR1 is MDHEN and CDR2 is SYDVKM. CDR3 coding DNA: TGTGCCAGCAGTTCGGGTATCTCTAACTATGGCTACACCTTC. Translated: CASSSGISNYGYTF.

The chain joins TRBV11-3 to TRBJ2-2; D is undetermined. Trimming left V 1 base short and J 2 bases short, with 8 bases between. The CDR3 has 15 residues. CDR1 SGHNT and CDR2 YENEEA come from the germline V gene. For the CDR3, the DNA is TGTGCCAGCAGCTTAGGATCTGTCAACACCGGGGAGCTGTTTTTT. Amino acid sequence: CASSLGSVNTGELFF.

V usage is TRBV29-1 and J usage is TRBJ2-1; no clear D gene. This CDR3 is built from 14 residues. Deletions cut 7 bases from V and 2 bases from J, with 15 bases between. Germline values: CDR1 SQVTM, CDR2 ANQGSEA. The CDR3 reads CSAARKLTYNEQFF. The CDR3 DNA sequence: TGCAGCGCTGCAAGGAAGTTAACCTACAATGAGCAGTTCTTC.

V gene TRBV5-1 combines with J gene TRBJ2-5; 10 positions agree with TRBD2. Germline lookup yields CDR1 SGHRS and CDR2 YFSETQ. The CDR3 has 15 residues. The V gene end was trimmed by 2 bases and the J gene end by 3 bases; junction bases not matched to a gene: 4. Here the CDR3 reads CASSFPSGSEETQYF. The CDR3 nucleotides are TGCGCCAGCAGCTTCCCTAGCGGGAGTGAAGAGACCCAGTACTTC. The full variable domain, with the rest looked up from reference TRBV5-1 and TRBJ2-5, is KAGVTQTPRYLIKTRGQQVTLSCSPISGHRSVSWYQQTPGQGLQFLFEYFSETQRNKGNFPGRFSGRQFSNSRSEMNVSTLELGDSALYLCASSFPSGSEETQYFGPGTRLLVL.

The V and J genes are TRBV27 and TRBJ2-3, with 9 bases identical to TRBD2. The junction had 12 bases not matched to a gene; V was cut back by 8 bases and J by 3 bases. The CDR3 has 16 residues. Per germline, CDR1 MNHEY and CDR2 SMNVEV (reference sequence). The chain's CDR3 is CASSAVGSGRTDTQYF. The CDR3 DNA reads TGTGCCAGCTCCGCCGTCGGTAGCGGGAGAACAGATACGCAGTATTTT.

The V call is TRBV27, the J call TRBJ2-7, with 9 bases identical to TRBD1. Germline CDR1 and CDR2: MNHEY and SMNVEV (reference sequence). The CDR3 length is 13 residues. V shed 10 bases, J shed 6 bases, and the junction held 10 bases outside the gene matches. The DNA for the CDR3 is TGTGCCACCCGGACAGGGGTCTATACCGAGCAGTACTTC. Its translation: CATRTGVYTEQYF.

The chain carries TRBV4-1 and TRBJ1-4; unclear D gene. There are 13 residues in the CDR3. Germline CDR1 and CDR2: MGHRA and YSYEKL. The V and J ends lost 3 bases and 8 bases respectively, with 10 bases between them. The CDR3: CASSHWFGEKLFF. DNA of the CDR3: TGCGCCAGCAGCCATTGGTTCGGGGAAAAACTGTTTTTT.

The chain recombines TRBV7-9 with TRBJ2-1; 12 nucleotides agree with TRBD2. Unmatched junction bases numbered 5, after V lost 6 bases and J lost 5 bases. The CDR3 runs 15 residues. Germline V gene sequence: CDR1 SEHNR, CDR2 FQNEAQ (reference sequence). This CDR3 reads CASSQTSGSDNEQFF. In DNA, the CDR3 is TGTGCCAGCAGTCAGACTAGCGGGAGTGACAATGAGCAGTTCTTC.

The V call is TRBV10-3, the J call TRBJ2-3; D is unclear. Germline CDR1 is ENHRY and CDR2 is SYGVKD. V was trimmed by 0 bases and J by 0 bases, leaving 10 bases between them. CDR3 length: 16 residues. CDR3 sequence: CAISESKGSSTDTQYF. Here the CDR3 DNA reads TGTGCCATCAGTGAGTCAAAAGGATCCAGCACAGATACGCAGTATTTT.

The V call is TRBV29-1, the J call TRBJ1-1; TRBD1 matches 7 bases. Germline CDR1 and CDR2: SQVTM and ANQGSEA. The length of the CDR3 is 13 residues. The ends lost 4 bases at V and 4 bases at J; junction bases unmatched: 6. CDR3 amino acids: CSVAAGGSTEAFF. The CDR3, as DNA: TGCAGCGTTGCGGCAGGGGGAAGCACTGAAGCTTTCTTT.

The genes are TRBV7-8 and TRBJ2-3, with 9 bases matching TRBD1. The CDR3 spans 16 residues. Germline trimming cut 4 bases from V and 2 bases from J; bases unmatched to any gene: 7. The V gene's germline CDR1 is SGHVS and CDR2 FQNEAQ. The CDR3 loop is CASSSRRDRATDTQYF. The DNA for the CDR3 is TGTGCCAGCAGCTCCCGTAGGGACAGGGCCACAGATACGCAGTATTTT.

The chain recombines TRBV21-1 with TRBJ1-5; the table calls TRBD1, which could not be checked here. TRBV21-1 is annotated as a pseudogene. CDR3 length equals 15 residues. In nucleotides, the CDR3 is TGTGCCAGCAGCAGGTGTTCGGCAGGGTGGCAGCCCCAGCATTTT. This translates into CASSRCSAGWQPQHF.

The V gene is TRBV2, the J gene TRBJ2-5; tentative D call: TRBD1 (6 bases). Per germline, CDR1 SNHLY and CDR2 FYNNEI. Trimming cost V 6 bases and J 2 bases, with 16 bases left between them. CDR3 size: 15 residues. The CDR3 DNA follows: TGTGCCAGCAGGTTGCAGGGGCCTGTTCAAGAGACCCAGTACTTC. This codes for CASRLQGPVQETQYF.

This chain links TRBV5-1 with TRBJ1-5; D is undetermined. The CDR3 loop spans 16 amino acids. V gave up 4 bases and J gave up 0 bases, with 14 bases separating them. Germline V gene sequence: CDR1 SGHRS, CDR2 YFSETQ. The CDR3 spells CASSLGVGDSNQPQHF. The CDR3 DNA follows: TGCGCCAGCAGCCTGGGTGTCGGTGATAGCAATCAGCCCCAGCATTTT.

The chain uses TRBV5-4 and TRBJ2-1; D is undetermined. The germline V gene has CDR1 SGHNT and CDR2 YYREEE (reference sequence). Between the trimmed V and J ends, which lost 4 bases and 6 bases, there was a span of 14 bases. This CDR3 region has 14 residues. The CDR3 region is CASSVWGKRNEQFF. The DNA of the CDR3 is TGTGCCAGCAGCGTGTGGGGTAAACGCAATGAGCAGTTCTTC.

CDR3 in amino acids: CASSPRGAVSHEQFF. The CDR3 nucleotides are TGTGCCAGCAGCCCCCGGGGCGCCGTATCACATGAGCAGTTCTTC. The rearrangement joins TRBV9 to TRBJ2-1; the D gene could be TRBD1 or TRBD2 (5 bases each). The germline V gene has CDR1 SGDLS and CDR2 YYNGEE. V lost 4 bases to trimming and J lost 8 bases, with 19 bases between them. There are 15 residues in the CDR3.

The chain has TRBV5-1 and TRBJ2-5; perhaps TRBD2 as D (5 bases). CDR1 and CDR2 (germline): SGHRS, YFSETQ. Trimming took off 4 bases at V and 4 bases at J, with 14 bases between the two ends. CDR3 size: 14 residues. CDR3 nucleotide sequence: TGCGCCAGCAGCCCCCGAGAGGGTGGAGAGACCCAGTACTTC. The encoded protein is CASSPREGGETQYF.

The DNA for the CDR3 is TGTGCCAGCAGCTTGGCCCTTCTACAAAGCACAGATACGCAGTATTTT. Protein: CASSLALLQSTDTQYF. The gene calls are TRBV5-4 and TRBJ2-3, with D unclear. The CDR3 runs 16 residues. V was pared by 0 bases and J by 0 bases, with 11 bases between. Germline V gives CDR1 SGHNT, CDR2 YYREEE (reference sequence).